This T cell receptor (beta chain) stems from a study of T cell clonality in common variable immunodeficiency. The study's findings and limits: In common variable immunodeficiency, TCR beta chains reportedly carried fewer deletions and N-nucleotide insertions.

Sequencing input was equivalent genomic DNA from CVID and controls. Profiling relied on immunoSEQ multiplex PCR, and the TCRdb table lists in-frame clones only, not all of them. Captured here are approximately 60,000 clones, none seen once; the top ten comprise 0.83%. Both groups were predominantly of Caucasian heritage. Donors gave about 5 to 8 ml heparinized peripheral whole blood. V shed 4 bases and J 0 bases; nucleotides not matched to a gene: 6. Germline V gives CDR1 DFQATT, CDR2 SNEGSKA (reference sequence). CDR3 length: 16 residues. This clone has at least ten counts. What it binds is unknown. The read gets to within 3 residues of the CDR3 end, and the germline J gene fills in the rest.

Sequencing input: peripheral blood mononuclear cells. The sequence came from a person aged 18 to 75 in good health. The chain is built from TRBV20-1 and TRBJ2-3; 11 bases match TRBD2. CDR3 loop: CSATDSGRVSTDTQYF. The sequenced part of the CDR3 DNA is TGCAGTGCTACCGATAGCGGGAGGGTGAGCACAGATACG.